The 32 T cell receptor beta chains listed next were all sequenced from one sample in a study of T cell responses to AZD1222 COVID-19 vaccine. The protocol was immunoSEQ multiplex PCR, while the TCRdb copy is restricted to in-frame clones and leaves out a portion. The sample has around 100,000 clones; 90% are singletons. Sample: peripheral blood, taken on day 0 of AZD1222 vaccination. These receptors all stem from an adult in good health.

The genes are TRBV27 and TRBJ1-1; TRBD1 might be the D (6 bases). The CDR3 runs 14 residues. Trimming removed 3 bases at V and 3 bases at J, with 11 bases between. Germline values: CDR1 MNHEY, CDR2 SMNVEV (reference sequence). CDR3 nucleotides: TGTGCCAGCAGTTTCACAGGGTCCGACACTGAAGCTTTCTTT. Translating it yields CASSFTGSDTEAFF.

The chain couples TRBV11-1 to TRBJ2-5, with 9 bases aligning to TRBD2. The CDR3 consists of 16 residues. The germline V gene has CDR1 SGHAT and CDR2 FQDESV (reference sequence). With V trimmed by 3 bases and J by 2 bases, 7 bases remained unmatched. This chain's CDR3 is CASSLGLAGFQETQYF. Here the CDR3 DNA reads TGTGCCAGCAGCTTGGGTCTAGCGGGGTTTCAAGAGACCCAGTACTTC.

V and J are TRBV28 and TRBJ1-1, with 9 bases identical to TRBD1. Germline trimming cut 5 bases from V and 1 base from J; bases unmatched to any gene: 8. The length of the CDR3 is 16 residues. Germline V gene lookup returns CDR1 MDHEN and CDR2 SYDVKM. This CDR3 reads CASSPVGTGRNTEAFF. The CDR3, as DNA: TGTGCCAGCAGTCCGGTTGGGACAGGGCGGAACACTGAAGCTTTCTTT.

This chain connects TRBV29-1 to TRBJ2-1; TRBD2 is a possible D gene (6 bases). The length of the CDR3 is 11 residues. Between the trimmed V and J ends, which lost 7 bases and 7 bases, there was a span of 11 bases. The germline V gene encodes CDR1 SQVTM and CDR2 ANQGSEA. The CDR3: CSAELANEQFF. The DNA of the CDR3 is TGCAGCGCCGAACTAGCAAATGAGCAGTTCTTC.

This clone was observed a single time. The rearrangement joins TRBV6-5 to TRBJ1-1; D not certain. Germline V CDR1 and CDR2: MNHEY, SVGAGI. The length of the CDR3 is 14 residues. V was cut by 6 bases and J by 0 bases, with 11 bases left in between. In DNA, the CDR3 is TGTGCCAGCAGCGCAGTCAACATGAACACTGAAGCTTTCTTT. Amino acid sequence: CASSAVNMNTEAFF.

The J gene is TRBJ1-2, the V gene TRBV5-1, with D possibly TRBD1 on 5 matching bases. Per the germline V gene, CDR1 is SGHRS and CDR2 is YFSETQ. This CDR3 spans 15 amino acids. V gave up 0 bases and J gave up 1 base, with 10 bases separating them. CDR3 DNA sequence: TGCGCCAGCAGCTTGGCCGGGGGAAATAACTATGGCTACACCTTC. Translation: CASSLAGGNNYGYTF.

The rearrangement joins TRBV28 to TRBJ1-2; no firm D call. The CDR3 loop spans 12 amino acids. V was shortened by 5 bases and J by 4 bases, with 8 bases between the two germline ends. Looked up from germline, CDR1 is MDHEN and CDR2 is SYDVKM. The DNA of the CDR3 is TGTGCCAGCAGTCCCCGGGTCTATGGCTACACCTTC. This gives the protein CASSPRVYGYTF.

This clone occurred a few times. This chain connects TRBV7-2 to TRBJ2-2; perhaps D is TRBD1 or TRBD2 (6 bases each). CDR1 and CDR2 from the germline V gene are SGHTA and FQGNSA. Between the trimmed V and J ends, which lost 4 bases and 1 base, there was a span of 13 bases. The CDR3 consists of 16 residues. The DNA for the CDR3 is TGTGCCAGCAGCTCCAAAAAGGGGGGGAACACCGGGGAGCTGTTTTTT. This encodes CASSSKKGGNTGELFF.

This chain joins TRBV5-5 and TRBJ2-3; 10 bases are shared with TRBD2. This CDR3 region has 15 residues. The J segment lost 4 bases and the V segment lost 1 base, leaving 3 bases of the junction unmatched. Germline V lookup: CDR1 SGHKS, CDR2 YYEKEE (reference sequence). CDR3 DNA sequence: TGTGCCAGCAGCTTGACTAGCGGGGCAGCAGATACGCAGTATTTT. Residues: CASSLTSGAADTQYF.

This chain uses TRBV24-1 with TRBJ1-4; no firm D call. Germline values: CDR1 KGHDR, CDR2 SFDVKD. V shed 9 bases and J shed 4 bases, with 11 bases lying between them. The CDR3 runs to 13 residues. The CDR3 region is CATQDGDNEKLFF. In nucleotides, the CDR3 is TGTGCCACCCAGGACGGAGATAATGAAAAACTGTTTTTT.

The rearrangement uses TRBV10-3 and TRBJ2-1; 7 bases fit TRBD2. There are 15 residues in the CDR3. J gave up 0 bases and V 7 bases, and 6 bases lay outside the gene matches. CDR1 is ENHRY, CDR2 SYGVKD, per germline. CDR3 sequence: CAINGAGSSYNEQFF. Here the CDR3 DNA reads TGTGCCATCAATGGAGCGGGGAGCTCCTACAATGAGCAGTTCTTC.

The CDR3 protein is CASSSRRSYGYTF. The CDR3 nucleotides read TGTGCCAGCAGCTCTAGACGGTCCTATGGCTACACCTTC. The chain carries TRBV12-3 or TRBV12-4 and TRBJ1-2; D unresolved. The CDR3 runs to 13 residues. Trimming stripped 6 bases from V and 4 bases from J, with 12 bases between.

The chain links TRBV28 to TRBJ2-3; D may be TRBD2 (6 bases). This CDR3 spans 12 amino acids. V lost 2 bases to trimming and J lost 6 bases, with 6 bases between them. Germline CDR1 reads MDHEN; CDR2 reads SYDVKM. CDR3 nucleotides: TGTGCCAGCAGTTTACGGGGGGATACGCAGTATTTT. Its protein product is CASSLRGDTQYF.

This clone appeared a single time. V usage is TRBV7-9 and J usage is TRBJ2-5; D call uncertain. CDR3 size: 12 residues. CDR1 and CDR2 from the germline V gene are SEHNR and FQNEAQ (reference sequence). V was trimmed by 5 bases and J by 4 bases, leaving 8 bases between them. The chain's CDR3 is CASSMTGETQYF. In nucleotides, the CDR3 is TGTGCCAGCAGCATGACGGGAGAGACCCAGTACTTC.

In this sample, this clone turned up once. This rearrangement joins TRBV28 to TRBJ1-1; unclear D gene. Between the trimmed V and J ends, which lost 1 base and 11 bases, there was a span of 8 bases. In germline, CDR1 is MDHEN, CDR2 SYDVKM. This CDR3 comprises 11 residues. The CDR3 region has the DNA TGTGCCAGCAGTTTATACGGGAGGGCTTTCTTT. It encodes CASSLYGRAFF.

The chain carries TRBV5-6 and TRBJ2-1, with 8 positions matching TRBD1. The germline V gene has CDR1 SGHDT and CDR2 YYEEEE. The CDR3 extends over 15 amino acids. Trimming at V came to 4 bases and at J to 1 base, leaving 4 bases not matched to a gene. The CDR3 DNA is TGTGCCAGCAGCCCGACAGGGGAATCCTACAATGAGCAGTTCTTC. Protein product: CASSPTGESYNEQFF.

This chain links TRBV19 with TRBJ1-3; D not resolved. CDR3 length: 13 residues. Germline V gene sequence: CDR1 LNHDA, CDR2 SQIVND (reference sequence). V shed 6 bases and J shed 2 bases, with 8 bases lying between them. This CDR3 is CASSEQTGNTIYF. The CDR3 DNA reads TGTGCCAGTAGCGAACAAACTGGAAACACCATATATTTT.

This chain links TRBV14 with TRBJ1-6; D call uncertain. Germline CDR1 is SGHDN and CDR2 is FVKESK. The CDR3 loop spans 13 amino acids. Trimming took 0 bases from V and 7 from J, leaving 4 bases between them. CDR3 sequence: CASSQDRNSPLHF. CDR3 DNA: TGTGCCAGCAGCCAAGACAGGAATTCACCCCTCCACTTT. The variable domain in full, with the rest retrieved from reference TRBV14 and TRBJ1-6, is EAGVTQFPSHSVIEKGQTVTLRCDPISGHDNLYWYRRVMGKEIKFLLHFVKESKQDESGMPNNRFLAERTGGTYSTLKVQPAELEDSGVYFCASSQDRNSPLHFGNGTRLTVT.

V and J are TRBV9 and TRBJ1-2; 10 bases are shared with TRBD1. CDR1 and CDR2 from the germline V gene are SGDLS and YYNGEE. The CDR3 sequence is 16 residues long. With V trimmed by 0 bases and J by 6 bases, 8 bases remained unmatched. In DNA, the CDR3 is TGTGCCAGCAGCGTAGCTTTGGGACAGGGGAAGAATGGCTACACCTTC. Protein: CASSVALGQGKNGYTF.

This chain links TRBV7-2 with TRBJ2-2; maybe TRBD2 (5 bases). CDR1 and CDR2 from the germline V gene are SGHTA and FQGNSA. CDR3 size: 16 residues. Trimming took 3 bases from V and 4 from J, leaving 15 bases between them. DNA of the CDR3: TGTGCCAGCAGCTTTCCTAAAACGGGGTCCACCGGGGAGCTGTTTTTT. Its protein is CASSFPKTGSTGELFF.

V gene TRBV3-1 (or the pseudogene TRBV3-2) combines with J gene TRBJ2-1; D may be TRBD2 (7 bases). The germline V gene has CDR1 LGHDT and CDR2 YNNKEL (reference sequence). V lost 2 bases and J 9 bases, leaving 17 bases between the germline ends. This CDR3 has 15 residues. CDR3 amino acids: CASSQLRGGRSEQFF. Written as DNA, the CDR3 is TGTGCCAGCAGCCAATTGAGGGGGGGCCGCAGTGAGCAGTTCTTC.

The V gene is TRBV15, the J gene TRBJ1-5; 7 bases are a match to TRBD1. V lost 8 bases and J lost 0; bases outside the gene matches: 1. The V gene's germline CDR1 is LNHNV and CDR2 YYDKDF (reference sequence). There are 13 residues in the CDR3. The CDR3 protein is CATQGDSNQPQHF. The CDR3 DNA sequence: TGTGCCACCCAGGGGGATAGCAATCAGCCCCAGCATTTT.

The chain links TRBV6-5 to TRBJ1-6; 7 nucleotides line up with TRBD1. Germline CDR1 and CDR2: MNHEY and SVGAGI. V trimming: 7 bases; J trimming: 9 bases; junction bases outside the gene matches: 12. The CDR3 is 15 amino acids. CDR3 DNA: TGTGCCAGCACCGAGATGACAGGGATAACTTCACCCCTCCACTTT. Its protein product is CASTEMTGITSPLHF.

This clone was counted once. CDR3 in DNA: TGTGCCACCAGCACAGACCTGGGCACCAATGAAAAACTGTTTTTT. It yields the protein CATSTDLGTNEKLFF. J is TRBJ1-4 and V is TRBV15, with D unresolved. With 4 bases removed from V and 5 bases from J, the gap between germline ends came to 14 bases. Germline lookup yields CDR1 LNHNV and CDR2 YYDKDF (reference sequence). CDR3 size: 15 residues.

The chain joins TRBV6-5 to TRBJ1-1; D perhaps matches TRBD1 (5 bases). V was pared by 2 bases and J by 6 bases, with 13 bases between. The germline CDR1 and CDR2 sequences are MNHEY and SVGAGI. The length of the CDR3 is 14 residues. CDR3: CASSYGEKGSEAFF. In nucleotides, the CDR3 is TGTGCCAGCAGTTACGGGGAAAAGGGGTCTGAAGCTTTCTTT.

The J gene is TRBJ2-7, the V gene TRBV11-2; D is possibly TRBD1 or TRBD2 (6 bases each). V was clipped by 6 bases and J by 5 bases, with 14 bases between them. The CDR3 length is 13 residues. Germline V gives CDR1 SGHAT, CDR2 FQNNGV. In nucleotides, the CDR3 is TGTGCCAGCAGTTACCGGAGGGGGGACGAGCAGTACTTC. It encodes CASSYRRGDEQYF.

The V and J genes are TRBV5-1 and TRBJ2-2, with D unresolved. Between the trimmed V and J ends, which lost 0 bases and 4 bases, there was a span of 4 bases. The CDR3 loop spans 13 amino acids. Germline CDR1 and CDR2: SGHRS and YFSETQ. The CDR3 is CASSLVGTGELFF. Written as DNA, the CDR3 is TGCGCCAGCAGCTTGGTCGGCACCGGGGAGCTGTTTTTT.

The V call is TRBV5-6, the J call TRBJ1-1; D not certain. Trimming left V 2 bases short and J 1 base short, with 9 bases between. Germline loops: CDR1 SGHDT, CDR2 YYEEEE. CDR3 length equals 14 residues. In DNA, the CDR3 is TGTGCCAGCAGCTTATCACCGGAGAACACTGAAGCTTTCTTT. It encodes CASSLSPENTEAFF.

This chain uses TRBV5-1 with TRBJ2-2; no clear D gene. Germline V gene data show CDR1 as SGHRS and CDR2 as YFSETQ. CDR3 size: 13 residues. V was pared by 0 bases and J by 5 bases, with 5 bases between. The CDR3 is CASSLEPTGELFF. The CDR3 DNA reads TGCGCCAGCAGCTTGGAACCAACCGGGGAGCTGTTTTTT.

V and J are TRBV19 and TRBJ1-2, with D perhaps TRBD1 (5 bases). Germline assignment: CDR1 LNHDA and CDR2 SQIVND (reference sequence). V was trimmed by 8 bases and J by 8 bases, leaving 24 bases between them. The CDR3 contains 15 residues. This chain's CDR3 is CASGLQGFSIVGYTF. The CDR3 region has the DNA TGTGCCAGTGGCCTCCAGGGCTTCTCCATAGTAGGCTACACCTTC.

In its sample, this clone was seen once. This rearrangement joins TRBV5-1 to TRBJ1-1; weak D call: TRBD1 (6 bases). This CDR3 is built from 19 residues. Germline V gene lookup returns CDR1 SGHRS and CDR2 YFSETQ. Trimming took 2 bases from V and 0 from J, leaving 23 bases between them. The CDR3 region is CASSLQVGGELNMNTEAFF. In nucleotides, the CDR3 is TGCGCCAGCAGCTTACAGGTAGGGGGTGAGTTGAATATGAACACTGAAGCTTTCTTT.

The V call is TRBV7-8, the J call TRBJ2-3, with no clear D. V was trimmed by 3 bases and J by 4 bases, leaving 11 bases between them. This CDR3 is 14 amino acids long. CDR1 SGHVS and CDR2 FQNEAQ come from the germline V gene. The CDR3 loop reads CASSFYVGSDTQYF. The CDR3 region has the DNA TGTGCCAGCAGCTTTTACGTCGGTTCAGATACGCAGTATTTT. Variable domain in full (rest from reference TRBV7-8 and TRBJ2-3): GAGVSQSPRYKVAKRGQDVALRCDPISGHVSLFWYQQALGQGPEFLTYFQNEAQLDKSGLPSDRFFAERPEGSVSTLKIQRTQQEDSAVYLCASSFYVGSDTQYFGPGTRLTVL.